The 26 T cell receptor beta chains listed next were all sequenced from one sample in a study of brain T cells in children with intractable seizures. Assay: immunoSEQ multiplex PCR; the TCRdb copy retains only in-frame clones and omits some. In the table there are 80,000 or so clones, more than 75% of which are singletons. The starting material was peripheral blood, obtained at surgery. The receptors come from a girl aged 2 to 9 with Rasmussen encephalitis and intractable seizures.

The chain links TRBV19 to TRBJ1-1; D perhaps matches TRBD1 (6 bases). Germline V lookup: CDR1 LNHDA, CDR2 SQIVND (reference sequence). V was cut by 7 bases and J by 1 base, with 10 bases left in between. The CDR3 loop spans 13 amino acids. CDR3 residues: CASTGGQNTEAFF. The CDR3 nucleotides are TGTGCCAGTACCGGGGGGCAGAACACTGAAGCTTTCTTT.

This rearrangement joins TRBV5-4 to TRBJ2-5, with 9 bases fitting TRBD2. The CDR3 totals 16 residues. Trimming removed 4 bases from V and 5 bases from J; junction bases left unmatched: 12. The germline CDR1 and CDR2 sequences are SGHNT and YYREEE (reference sequence). CDR3 loop: CASSRRAGGPDETQYF. The CDR3 DNA is TGTGCCAGCAGCCGCAGGGCGGGAGGGCCGGATGAGACCCAGTACTTC.

V gene TRBV28 combines with J gene TRBJ1-5; D ambiguous. Germline V CDR1 and CDR2: MDHEN, SYDVKM. V gave up 2 bases and J gave up 7 bases, with 12 bases separating them. The CDR3 totals 14 residues. CDR3 loop: CASSLRGGGQPQHF. The CDR3 bases are TGTGCCAGCAGTTTACGGGGAGGTGGACAGCCCCAGCATTTT.

The rearrangement uses TRBV4-2 and TRBJ2-1; 11 bases fit TRBD1. Germline V CDR1 and CDR2: LGHNA, YNFKEQ. V lost 2 bases to trimming and J lost 3 bases; unmatched junction nucleotides: 12. This CDR3 comprises 19 residues. The CDR3 protein is CASSQTGASGTGGYNEQFF. The CDR3 DNA sequence: TGTGCCAGCAGCCAAACCGGGGCTTCCGGGACAGGGGGCTACAATGAGCAGTTCTTC.

The chain employs TRBV28 and TRBJ2-4; possibly TRBD1 for D (5 bases). Trimming shortened V by 5 bases and J by 1 base, and 12 bases separated the two germline ends. CDR3 length equals 15 residues. CDR1 MDHEN and CDR2 SYDVKM come from the germline V gene. The CDR3 here is CASSLTGSAKNIQYF. The DNA of the CDR3 is TGTGCCAGCAGTCTTACAGGTTCTGCCAAAAACATTCAGTACTTC.

V usage is TRBV5-1 and J usage is TRBJ2-3, with D hard to call. CDR1 is SGHRS and CDR2 is YFSETQ in the germline V gene. This CDR3 is built from 15 residues. Between the trimmed V and J ends, which lost 3 bases and 0 bases, there was a span of 11 bases. CDR3 nucleotides: TGCGCCAGCAGCTACGAAGGTGGAAGCACAGATACGCAGTATTTT. Translated: CASSYEGGSTDTQYF.

The chain has TRBV10-3 and TRBJ2-7; the D gene is possibly TRBD1 (6 bases). Trimming removed 10 bases from V and 4 bases from J, with 17 bases in between. Germline assignment: CDR1 ENHRY and CDR2 SYGVKD. The CDR3 spans 13 residues. The DNA for the CDR3 is TGTGCCACCGACACAGGGCGTTCTTACGAGCAGTACTTC. It is translated as CATDTGRSYEQYF.

V usage is TRBV9 and J usage is TRBJ2-2; 11 positions match TRBD2. Trimming cost V 6 bases and J 3 bases; bases outside gene matches: 7. This CDR3 has 16 residues. The germline gives CDR1 SGDLS, CDR2 YYNGEE. The DNA of the CDR3 is TGTGCCAGCACCAAGAGGGGACTAGCGGACACCGGGGAGCTGTTTTTT. Its translation: CASTKRGLADTGELFF. Drawing the rest from reference TRBV9 and TRBJ2-2, the complete variable domain is DSGVTQTPKHLITATGQRVTLRCSPRSGDLSVYWYQQSLDQGLQFLIQYYNGEERAKGNILERFSAQQFPDLHSELNLSSLELGDSALYFCASTKRGLADTGELFFGEGSRLTVL.

This clone was counted a single time. This chain joins TRBV28 and TRBJ1-4; the match to TRBD1 covers 8 bases. Germline CDR1 reads MDHEN; CDR2 reads SYDVKM. The CDR3 has 16 amino acids. Germline trimming cut 5 bases from V and 0 bases from J; bases unmatched to any gene: 5. In nucleotides, the CDR3 is TGTGCCAGCAGTCAGGGGGCGGGCGCAACTAATGAAAAACTGTTTTTT. Its translation is CASSQGAGATNEKLFF. The full variable domain, rest sourced from reference TRBV28 and TRBJ1-4, is DVKVTQSSRYLVKRTGEKVFLECVQDMDHENMFWYRQDPGLGLRLIYFSYDVKMKEKGDIPEGYSVSREKKERFSLILESASTNQTSMYLCASSQGAGATNEKLFFGSGTQLSVL.

V and J are TRBV5-4 and TRBJ1-1; TRBD1 agrees at 7 bases. The CDR3 length is 14 residues. Trimming removed 2 bases from V and 2 bases from J; junction bases left unmatched: 3. CDR1 SGHNT and CDR2 YYREEE come from the germline V gene (reference sequence). CDR3 residues: CASSFGTDNTEAFF. CDR3 sequence (DNA): TGTGCCAGCAGCTTTGGGACAGACAACACTGAAGCTTTCTTT.

The sample holds one count of this clone. This chain joins TRBV9 and TRBJ2-1; D is possibly TRBD1 or TRBD2 (5 bases each). V was shortened by 0 bases and J by 9 bases, with 19 bases between the two germline ends. CDR1 and CDR2 from the germline V gene are SGDLS and YYNGEE. The CDR3 consists of 16 residues. The CDR3 sequence: CASSVVGGKTFGEQFF. CDR3 coding DNA: TGTGCCAGCAGCGTAGTTGGGGGAAAAACATTTGGTGAGCAGTTCTTC.

This chain links TRBV5-1 with TRBJ2-5; TRBD2 agrees at 14 bases. Germline-derived CDR1 and CDR2 are SGHRS and YFSETQ. V lost 0 bases to trimming and J lost 5 bases; unmatched junction nucleotides: 6. The CDR3 runs 17 residues. The CDR3 region has the DNA TGCGCCAGCAGCTTGGGACTAGCGGGAGGGCCGGGGGAGACCCAGTACTTC. Translated, it gives CASSLGLAGGPGETQYF. The entire variable domain, with the rest obtained from reference TRBV5-1 and TRBJ2-5, is as follows: KAGVTQTPRYLIKTRGQQVTLSCSPISGHRSVSWYQQTPGQGLQFLFEYFSETQRNKGNFPGRFSGRQFSNSRSEMNVSTLELGDSALYLCASSLGLAGGPGETQYFGPGTRLLVL.

This chain joins TRBV28 and TRBJ1-2; D gene ambiguous. The germline V gene encodes CDR1 MDHEN and CDR2 SYDVKM. V lost 5 bases and J 3 bases, leaving 10 bases between the germline ends. The CDR3 runs to 13 residues. The CDR3 DNA sequence: TGTGCCAGCAGTAATCCTGCGGACTATGGCTACACCTTC. Amino acid sequence: CASSNPADYGYTF.

The chain carries TRBV12-3 or TRBV12-4 and TRBJ2-7; D unresolved. CDR3 length: 11 amino acids. The V end lost 8 bases, the J end lost 3 bases, and 8 bases lay between the germline ends. CDR3 DNA: TGTGCCAGCGGCTTTAACTACGAGCAGTACTTC. Amino acid sequence: CASGFNYEQYF.

The rearrangement uses TRBV12-3 or TRBV12-4 and TRBJ1-3, with D unclear. V dropped 2 bases and J dropped 9 bases, with 8 bases sitting between them. This CDR3 region has 12 residues. In DNA, the CDR3 is TGTGCCAGCAGTTTATCGGAACTCACCATATATTTT. This gives the protein CASSLSELTIYF.

The rearrangement uses TRBV27 and TRBJ1-1, with TRBD1 as a possible D gene (6 bases). Between the trimmed V and J ends, which lost 1 base and 3 bases, there was a span of 15 bases. CDR1 is MNHEY and CDR2 is SMNVEV in the germline V gene (reference sequence). The CDR3 extends over 16 amino acids. The CDR3 sequence: CASSLWGGGPHTEAFF. In DNA, the CDR3 is TGTGCCAGCAGTTTATGGGGCGGGGGCCCCCACACTGAAGCTTTCTTT.

This rearrangement joins TRBV5-4 to TRBJ2-1, with D perhaps being TRBD1 or TRBD2 (5 bases each). Per the germline V gene, CDR1 is SGHNT and CDR2 is YYREEE (reference sequence). The CDR3 sequence is 13 residues long. V was clipped by 0 bases and J by 6 bases, with 7 bases between them. The CDR3 is CASSLGGINEQFF. CDR3 nucleotides: TGTGCCAGCAGCTTGGGGGGGATCAATGAGCAGTTCTTC. The whole variable domain, remainder taken from reference TRBV5-4 and TRBJ2-1, is ETGVTQSPTHLIKTRGQQVTLRCSSQSGHNTVSWYQQALGQGPQFIFQYYREEENGRGNFPPRFSGLQFPNYSSELNVNALELDDSALYLCASSLGGINEQFFGPGTRLTVL.

The rearrangement joins TRBV4-2 to TRBJ2-7; the match to TRBD1 covers 8 bases. V trimming: 4 bases; J trimming: 5 bases; junction bases outside the gene matches: 10. Per germline, CDR1 LGHNA and CDR2 YNFKEQ. CDR3 length: 15 residues. The CDR3 is CASSLDRQGRNEQYF. The DNA of the CDR3 is TGTGCCAGCAGCCTTGATCGACAGGGGAGGAACGAGCAGTACTTC.

V gene TRBV4-2 combines with J gene TRBJ2-2; no clear D gene. There are 15 residues in the CDR3. Trimming removed 1 base from V and 5 bases from J, with 11 bases in between. The germline V gene has CDR1 LGHNA and CDR2 YNFKEQ. The CDR3 loop is CASSQAGPRTGELFF. DNA of the CDR3: TGTGCCAGCAGCCAAGCCGGGCCCCGGACCGGGGAGCTGTTTTTT.

Worth noting for this clone: At one boundary the junction diverges from the germline segment, which might be a read error. The chain joins TRBV19 to TRBJ2-5, with unresolved D. Looked up from germline, CDR1 is LNHDA and CDR2 is SQIVND (reference sequence). The CDR3 contains 11 residues. The CDR3 sequence is CASSIDGRRDF. The CDR3 coding sequence is TGTGCCAGTAGTATAGATGGGCGACGGGACTTC.

The rearrangement joins TRBV27 to TRBJ1-5; D might be TRBD1 (5 bases). The CDR3 runs to 16 residues. Germline-derived CDR1 and CDR2 are MNHEY and SMNVEV (reference sequence). The V end was cut by 5 bases, the J end by 9 bases, with 23 bases between. The CDR3 DNA reads as TGTGCCAGCAGTCCCATCCTCGGGACTTATCTGGGGCCCCAGCATTTT. It codes for CASSPILGTYLGPQHF.

DNA for the CDR3: TGTGCCAGCAGCACCCGGACTAGCGCTTGGGAGACCCAGTACTTC. Its translation: CASSTRTSAWETQYF. The chain combines TRBV13 with TRBJ2-5, with 9 bases lining up with TRBD2. The CDR3 totals 15 residues. The V gene end was trimmed by 5 bases and the J gene end by 5 bases; junction bases not matched to a gene: 9. Germline CDR1 reads PRHDT; CDR2 reads FYEKMQ (reference sequence). Full variable domain (rest looked up from reference TRBV13 and TRBJ2-5): AAGVIQSPRHLIKEKRETATLKCYPIPRHDTVYWYQQGPGQDPQFLISFYEKMQSDKGSIPDRFSAQQFSDYHSELNMSSLELGDSALYFCASSTRTSAWETQYFGPGTRLLVL.

This chain joins TRBV21-1 and TRBJ1-5; the table's D gene call, TRBD1, was not cross checked with the DNA. TRBV21-1 is a pseudogene locus. This CDR3 comprises 16 residues. The CDR3 sequence is CASSLLLPGRNQPQHF. The CDR3 region has the DNA TGTGCCAGCAGCCTTCTTCTTCCAGGCCGAAATCAGCCCCAGCATTTT.

The CDR3 is CAWSWEGAFTGANVLTF. CDR3 DNA sequence: TGTGCCTGGAGTTGGGAGGGGGCCTTTACCGGGGCCAACGTCCTGACTTTC. The V and J genes are TRBV30 and TRBJ2-6; perhaps D is TRBD1 or TRBD2 (7 bases each). Per the germline V gene, CDR1 is GTSNPN and CDR2 is SVGIG (reference sequence). This CDR3 spans 17 amino acids. Trimming took 2 bases from V and 4 from J, leaving 18 bases between them.

This chain joins TRBV6-5 and TRBJ2-1; D ambiguous. This CDR3 has 13 amino acids. From germline, CDR1 is MNHEY and CDR2 SVGAGI. Between the trimmed V and J ends, which lost 0 bases and 8 bases, there was a span of 8 bases. The CDR3 bases are TGTGCCAGCAGTTACTCGTCAAGGGATGAGCAGTTCTTC. Translating gives CASSYSSRDEQFF.

The chain employs TRBV4-2 and TRBJ2-3, with D perhaps matching TRBD2 (6 bases). Deletions cut 1 base from V and 1 base from J, with 18 bases between. Per germline, CDR1 LGHNA and CDR2 YNFKEQ. This CDR3 is built from 18 residues. The CDR3: CASSQGAKVAVGTDTQYF. DNA of the CDR3: TGTGCCAGCAGCCAAGGGGCAAAGGTAGCGGTGGGCACAGATACGCAGTATTTT.